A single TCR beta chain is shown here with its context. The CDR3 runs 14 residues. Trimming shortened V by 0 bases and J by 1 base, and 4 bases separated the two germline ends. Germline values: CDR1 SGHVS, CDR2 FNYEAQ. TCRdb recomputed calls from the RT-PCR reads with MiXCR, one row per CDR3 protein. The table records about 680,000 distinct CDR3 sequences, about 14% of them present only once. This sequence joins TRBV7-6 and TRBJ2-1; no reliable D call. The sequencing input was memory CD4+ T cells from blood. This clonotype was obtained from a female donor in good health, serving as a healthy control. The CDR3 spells CASSLARSYNEQFF. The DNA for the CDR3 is TGTGCCAGCAGCTTAGCTAGGTCCTACAATGAGCAGTTCTTC.